This entry concerns a single T cell receptor beta chain. Under the authors' procedure: The authors estimated nucleated cell counts from reference gene primer amplification. Clones were sequenced by immunoSEQ multiplex PCR, and TCRdb holds only the in-frame ones, with some missing. V, J and clone size are taken as reported in that table, and D and trimming were inferred from the DNA itself. The sample includes approximately 240,000 clones, nearly 90% of them seen just once. These data come from a study of blood T cell repertoires in COVID-19. Germline V gene lookup returns CDR1 KGHDR and CDR2 SFDVKD. V lost 4 bases and J lost 5, with 12 bases in between. The CDR3 sequence is 14 residues long.

This TCR derives from a woman aged 40 to 50 who had recovered from COVID-19. Sequencing was done on a sample of peripheral blood. The chain joins TRBV24-1 to TRBJ2-3, with a possible D match to TRBD1 (6 bases). The CDR3 is CATSDRGRRDTQYF. The DNA for the CDR3 is TGTGCCACCAGTGACAGGGGACGTCGAGATACGCAGTATTTT.